Listed below are T cell receptor beta chains from one sample, sequenced in a study of T-cell memory formation after mild COVID-19. Each CDR3 protein gets one entry after TCRdb re-called the 5' RACE reads with MiXCR. The sample yields around 150,000 distinct CDR3 sequences, roughly 15% seen once. The sample consisted of PBMCs or a T cell subset sorted from them (not recorded which). These receptors all stem from an adult woman who had mild COVID-19 (a few samples of this study predate the infection). Cell type and time point are not known. The CDR3 runs from the conserved cysteine through the conserved F or W.

J gene	V gene	CDR3 protein
TRBJ2-3	TRBV7-9	CASSWGLAEADTQYF
TRBJ2-1	TRBV12-3/TRBV12-4	CASSWGLAGSREQFF
TRBJ2-2	TRBV11-3	CASSTRQGANTGELFF
TRBJ2-3	TRBV11-3	CASSLGGIGDTQYF
TRBJ2-2	TRBV3-1	CASSQLPLGRSGELFF
TRBJ2-1	TRBV23-1	CASSQSSGGQNEQFF
TRBJ2-3	TRBV9	CASSVGGDTQYF
TRBJ2-2	TRBV4-1	CASSLHPATGNTGELFF
TRBJ1-1	TRBV5-1	CASSLRRMNTEAFF
TRBJ1-2	TRBV5-1	CASSPDIYYGYTF
TRBJ2-5	TRBV12-3/TRBV12-4	CASSFGLFRETQYF
TRBJ2-7	TRBV5-1	CASSLGSLREQYF
TRBJ2-7	TRBV29-1	CSVEGGTAGTSSYEQYF
TRBJ2-3	TRBV12-3/TRBV12-4	CASSPWEGSQYF
TRBJ2-1	TRBV7-2	CASSARQSVNEQFF
TRBJ1-2	TRBV6-5	CASSPREGGGGYTF
TRBJ2-7	TRBV4-3	CASSQDSSGRSSEQYF
TRBJ2-5	TRBV12-3/TRBV12-4	CASSSRQLGGGQETQYF
TRBJ1-1	TRBV5-1	CASSEGAANTEAFF
TRBJ2-7	TRBV18	CASSPLGIEQYF
TRBJ2-5	TRBV6-5	CASTASTGAGETQYF
TRBJ1-2	TRBV19	CASIPGDYGYTF
TRBJ2-7	TRBV12-3/TRBV12-4	CASRRTGTSSYEQYF
TRBJ1-1	TRBV4-1	CASSQLRDRGSEAFF
TRBJ2-6	TRBV5-1	CASSGRDRVSSGANVLTF
TRBJ2-3	TRBV20-1	CSATDREDTQYF
TRBJ1-2	TRBV7-8	CASSPGPRNFGGYTF
TRBJ2-2	TRBV7-3	CASSPGQGNTGELFF
TRBJ2-1	TRBV5-5	CASSLAVGYEQFF
TRBJ2-2	TRBV20-1	CSVLLSTGELFF
TRBJ2-1	TRBV20-1	CSERTGTNEQFF
TRBJ2-7	TRBV12-3/TRBV12-4	CASSLGGTGIYEQYF
TRBJ2-3	TRBV9	CASSVSSTSTDTQYF
TRBJ2-7	TRBV6-4	CASSDPPRGGTGYEQYF
TRBJ2-7	TRBV10-3	CAISRDRGLTSYEQYF
TRBJ2-1	TRBV5-1	CASSLVAGGPHEQFF
TRBJ2-3	TRBV7-8	CASSFGLAGPTDTQYF
TRBJ2-6	TRBV27	CASSLKGANVLTF
TRBJ1-5	TRBV10-3	CAISDVGTSNQPQHF
TRBJ2-7	TRBV3-1	CASSHYRDRLSYEQYF
TRBJ2-1	TRBV13	CASSPSGRASYNEQFF
TRBJ2-2	TRBV12-3/TRBV12-4	CASSLLRAGNIGTGELFF
TRBJ2-7	TRBV24-1	CATSDSGTGRGYEQYF
TRBJ2-2	TRBV21-1	CASSKEGPGEREPSPGELFF
TRBJ2-1	TRBV4-2	CASSQDGSLAGSVGNEQFF
TRBJ2-1	TRBV5-1	CASSFRGVDEQFF
TRBJ2-1	TRBV6-2/TRBV6-3	CASSYPYLRDEQFF
TRBJ2-1	TRBV12-3/TRBV12-4	CASSRSGGGYNEQFF
TRBJ2-2	TRBV5-1	CASSSTRNTGELFF
TRBJ2-1	TRBV12-3/TRBV12-4	CASTLGGSSYNEQFF
TRBJ2-2	TRBV29-1	CSVVDRSLTGELFF
TRBJ1-1	TRBV7-9	CASSLVHTEAFF
TRBJ2-5	TRBV12-3/TRBV12-4	CASSKTSGRSQETQYF
TRBJ2-5	TRBV25-1	CASSESDAGTQYF
TRBJ2-3	TRBV29-1	CSVERDRGLTDTQYF